The 28 T cell receptor beta chains listed next were all sequenced from one sample in a study of T cell clones after liver transplantation. The assay was immunoSEQ multiplex PCR, and TCRdb's table has in-frame clones only and misses some. The sample includes 20,000 to 25,000 clones, approximately 84% of them seen just once. This sample comprised CD8+ T cells from blood, obtained approximately 54 months after liver transplant. The receptor source for this set is a human patient who received a liver transplant. Some T cells may trace back to the graft donor.

The chain has TRBV6-5 and TRBJ1-1, with 9 bases matching TRBD1. After removal of 3 bases from V and 6 bases from J, the junction contained 5 bases not matched to a gene. Germline lookup yields CDR1 MNHEY and CDR2 SVGAGI. The CDR3 has 14 residues. In DNA, the CDR3 is TGTGCCAGCAGTTATGGGACAGGGTCCCCTGAAGCTTTCTTT. Amino acids: CASSYGTGSPEAFF.

There are a few counts of this clone. The chain has TRBV10-1 and TRBJ1-1; the D gene is possibly TRBD1 (6 bases). V was clipped by 4 bases and J by 0 bases, with 15 bases between them. The CDR3 loop spans 16 amino acids. In germline, CDR1 is WNHNN, CDR2 SYGVQD (reference sequence). CDR3 bases: TGCGCCAGCAGTGCGGGGGCAGGGGAATTGAACACTGAAGCTTTCTTT. As protein: CASSAGAGELNTEAFF.

J is TRBJ1-2 and V is TRBV5-1; TRBD1 might be the D (6 bases). Germline V lookup: CDR1 SGHRS, CDR2 YFSETQ. The CDR3 consists of 13 residues. Trimming stripped 3 bases from V and 7 bases from J, with 13 bases between. The CDR3 DNA follows: TGCGCCAGCAGCTCGGGCGTGGACAGTGGCTACACCTTC. This codes for CASSSGVDSGYTF.

The chain has TRBV5-6 and TRBJ2-7, with 8 positions matching TRBD1. The length of the CDR3 is 13 residues. Trimming at V came to 3 bases and at J to 5 bases, leaving 4 bases not matched to a gene. CDR1 is SGHDT, CDR2 YYEEEE, per germline. In DNA form, the CDR3 reads TGTGCCAGCAGCTGGGGGACAGGAGACGAGCAGTACTTC. Protein product: CASSWGTGDEQYF. Full variable domain (rest looked up from reference TRBV5-6 and TRBJ2-7): DAGVTQSPTHLIKTRGQQVTLRCSPKSGHDTVSWYQQALGQGPQFIFQYYEEEERQRGNFPDRFSGHQFPNYSSELNVNALLLGDSALYLCASSWGTGDEQYFGPGTRLTVT.

The chain combines TRBV9 with TRBJ1-4; 9 nucleotides align to TRBD1. The CDR3 has 15 residues. V lost 4 bases to trimming and J lost 7 bases; unmatched junction nucleotides: 8. CDR1 SGDLS and CDR2 YYNGEE come from the germline V gene. The CDR3 DNA sequence: TGTGCCAGCAGCCCCGGACAGGGGTGGACTGAAAAACTGTTTTTT. It codes for CASSPGQGWTEKLFF.

The chain joins TRBV7-8 to TRBJ1-5; D is possibly TRBD1 (6 bases). V dropped 3 bases and J dropped 5 bases, with 11 bases sitting between them. CDR1 is SGHVS, CDR2 FQNEAQ, per germline. This CDR3 region has 14 residues. The CDR3 DNA reads TGTGCCAGCAGCTTGGGCCGACAGGATCAGCCCCAGCATTTT. It specifies CASSLGRQDQPQHF.

The chain has TRBV7-8 and TRBJ2-2; unclear D gene. Germline V lookup: CDR1 SGHVS, CDR2 FQNEAQ. The CDR3 spans 12 residues. V lost 0 bases and J lost 6, with 2 bases in between. The CDR3 sequence: CASSLASGELFF. DNA of the CDR3: TGTGCCAGCAGCTTAGCTTCCGGGGAGCTGTTTTTT.

This clone was counted between two and nine times. The V and J genes are TRBV7-3 and TRBJ2-3; no clear D. Germline CDR1 and CDR2: SGHTA and FQGTGA. Trimming stripped 0 bases from V and 4 bases from J, with 11 bases between. This CDR3 is 15 amino acids long. CDR3 region: CASSLTTSEADTQYF. CDR3 DNA: TGTGCCAGCAGCTTAACCACGAGCGAGGCAGATACGCAGTATTTT.

The CDR3 reads CASSHLRGETDTQYF. The CDR3 bases are TGCGCCAGCAGCCACCTGAGGGGGGAGACGGATACGCAGTATTTT. The V gene is TRBV4-1, the J gene TRBJ2-3; D is possibly TRBD1 or TRBD2 (6 bases each). Trimming left V 3 bases short and J 6 bases short, with 16 bases between. The CDR3 covers 15 residues. CDR1 MGHRA and CDR2 YSYEKL come from the germline V gene.

The V call is TRBV4-1, the J call TRBJ2-1; D could derive from TRBD1 or TRBD2 (5 bases each). Germline V gene sequence: CDR1 MGHRA, CDR2 YSYEKL. This CDR3 is 14 amino acids long. V was pared by 5 bases and J by 16 bases, with 24 bases between. The CDR3 nucleotides are TGCGCCAGCAGCACATTGGGGACGGGGCCCGAAAGATTCTTC. It is translated as CASSTLGTGPERFF.

The gene calls are TRBV9 and TRBJ1-1; no reliable D call. CDR1 is SGDLS, CDR2 YYNGEE, per germline. V gave up 3 bases and J gave up 4 bases, with 13 bases separating them. The CDR3 length is 14 residues. The CDR3 is CASSGGDKVTEAFF. CDR3 nucleotides: TGTGCCAGCAGCGGTGGGGATAAGGTCACTGAAGCTTTCTTT.

J is TRBJ1-2 and V is TRBV15; D might be TRBD1 (5 bases). The CDR3 totals 16 residues. The germline V and J ends were trimmed by 5 bases and 3 bases, with 19 bases remaining between them. From germline, CDR1 is LNHNV and CDR2 YYDKDF (reference sequence). Here the CDR3 DNA reads TGTGCCACCAGCGGGATCCGGGACTTTGGTGACTATGGCTACACCTTC. This encodes CATSGIRDFGDYGYTF.

CDR3 residues: CASSLRQAISGNTIYF. CDR3 in DNA: TGTGCCAGCAGTTTAAGGCAGGCGATCTCTGGAAACACCATATATTTT. The chain has TRBV28 and TRBJ1-3; D unresolved. The germline V and J ends were trimmed by 2 bases and 0 bases, with 11 bases remaining between them. The CDR3 is 16 amino acids. Germline-derived CDR1 and CDR2 are MDHEN and SYDVKM.

The chain carries TRBV19 and TRBJ2-3; possibly TRBD1 for D (6 bases). V was shortened by 3 bases and J by 0 bases, with 22 bases between the two germline ends. Germline V gives CDR1 LNHDA, CDR2 SQIVND (reference sequence). This CDR3 has 19 residues. The chain's CDR3 is CASSISPLRTANSTDTQYF. Here the CDR3 DNA reads TGTGCCAGTAGTATTTCCCCCTTGAGGACAGCCAATAGCACAGATACGCAGTATTTT.

The rearrangement joins TRBV11-1 to TRBJ2-1, with a possible D match to TRBD2 (6 bases). This CDR3 contains 17 residues. Germline V gives CDR1 SGHAT, CDR2 FQDESV (reference sequence). The ends were cut back, 5 bases at V and 0 bases at J, with 17 bases in the middle. In DNA, the CDR3 is TGTGCCAGCAGCCCCACCCCTCGGGGGAGCTCCTACAATGAGCAGTTCTTC. This gives the protein CASSPTPRGSSYNEQFF.

J is TRBJ2-5 and V is TRBV9; D may match TRBD1 or TRBD2 (6 bases each). CDR1 and CDR2 (germline): SGDLS, YYNGEE. V was shortened by 7 bases and J by 2 bases, with 24 bases between the two germline ends. CDR3 size: 17 residues. CDR3 nucleotide sequence: TGTGCCAGCGGGGATGCTGTGGAGGGGGGTCGGCAAGAGACCCAGTACTTC. This codes for CASGDAVEGGRQETQYF.

This rearrangement joins TRBV5-6 to TRBJ2-7; no clear D gene. Germline V lookup: CDR1 SGHDT, CDR2 YYEEEE. Trimming removed 2 bases at V and 6 bases at J, with 15 bases between. The CDR3 extends over 14 amino acids. The CDR3 DNA sequence: TGTGCCAGCAGCTTAAGAAATCTCCCCCGCGAGCAGTACTTC. Protein: CASSLRNLPREQYF.

The rearrangement links TRBV27 to TRBJ2-1, with TRBD2 matching over 11 bases. The length of the CDR3 is 15 residues. V gave up 2 bases and J gave up 3 bases; unmatched junction bases: 0. Germline values: CDR1 MNHEY, CDR2 SMNVEV (reference sequence). The CDR3 coding sequence is TGTGCCAGCAGTTTACTAGCGGGGGGCTACAATGAGCAGTTCTTC. As protein: CASSLLAGGYNEQFF.

The chain employs TRBV11-2 and TRBJ2-5, with D maybe TRBD2 (6 bases). Per germline, CDR1 SGHAT and CDR2 FQNNGV. V lost 0 bases, J lost 5 bases, and 13 bases lay in between. The CDR3 spans 15 residues. The CDR3 protein is CASSLDPGGDETQYF. The CDR3 DNA reads TGTGCCAGCAGCTTAGATCCCGGAGGGGATGAGACCCAGTACTTC.

The chain uses TRBV11-2 and TRBJ2-7; 8 positions match TRBD1. The germline V gene has CDR1 SGHAT and CDR2 FQNNGV. This CDR3 spans 14 amino acids. Trimming cost V 1 base and J 5 bases; bases outside gene matches: 4. The CDR3 region is CASSLGRTGNEQYF. CDR3 sequence (DNA): TGTGCCAGCAGCTTAGGTAGGACAGGGAACGAGCAGTACTTC. Full variable domain (outside the CDR3, taken from reference TRBV11-2 and TRBJ2-7): EAGVAQSPRYKIIEKRQSVAFWCNPISGHATLYWYQQILGQGPKLLIQFQNNGVVDDSQLPKDRFSAERLKGVDSTLKIQPAKLEDSAVYLCASSLGRTGNEQYFGPGTRLTVT.

This clone was observed a single time. The chain is built from TRBV11-3 and TRBJ1-5; D may be TRBD1 (6 bases). With 5 bases removed from V and 2 bases from J, the gap between germline ends came to 16 bases. The germline CDR1 and CDR2 sequences are SGHNT and YENEEA. The CDR3 totals 16 residues. CDR3 sequence: CASSRQEVCGNQPQHF. CDR3 sequence (DNA): TGTGCCAGCAGCCGACAGGAGGTGTGCGGCAATCAGCCCCAGCATTTT.

The V and J genes are TRBV6-5 and TRBJ2-2, with 8 bases that match TRBD1. Germline V CDR1 and CDR2: MNHEY, SVGAGI. The J segment lost 6 bases and the V segment lost 5 bases, leaving 5 bases of the junction unmatched. The CDR3 is made up of 14 amino acids. The CDR3 loop is CASSPGGAPGELFF. CDR3 in DNA: TGTGCCAGCAGTCCAGGGGGCGCCCCCGGGGAGCTGTTTTTT.

This rearrangement joins TRBV6-5 to TRBJ2-7; D is possibly TRBD2 (7 bases). The germline V gene has CDR1 MNHEY and CDR2 SVGAGI. V lost 0 bases to trimming and J lost 6 bases, with 9 bases between them. The CDR3 loop spans 13 amino acids. CDR3 sequence (DNA): TGTGCCAGCAGTTACTCGGGAGGGGGCGAGCAGTACTTC. Its protein is CASSYSGGGEQYF.

The CDR3 reads CASSLYASTDTQYF. Here the CDR3 DNA reads TGTGCCAGCAGCTTGTATGCCAGTACAGATACGCAGTATTTT. This chain uses TRBV5-6 with TRBJ2-3; D gene uncertain. Germline V gene lookup returns CDR1 SGHDT and CDR2 YYEEEE. The V and J ends lost 1 base and 3 bases respectively, with 9 bases between them. This CDR3 spans 14 amino acids. The complete variable domain, with remaining parts taken from reference TRBV5-6 and TRBJ2-3, reads DAGVTQSPTHLIKTRGQQVTLRCSPKSGHDTVSWYQQALGQGPQFIFQYYEEEERQRGNFPDRFSGHQFPNYSSELNVNALLLGDSALYLCASSLYASTDTQYFGPGTRLTVL.

This chain connects TRBV27 to TRBJ2-1; tentatively, D is TRBD1 (5 bases). Germline V gene sequence: CDR1 MNHEY, CDR2 SMNVEV (reference sequence). V was trimmed by 4 bases and J by 7 bases, leaving 11 bases between them. This CDR3 has 13 residues. CDR3 region: CASSYSGLNEQFF. CDR3 in DNA: TGTGCCAGCAGTTATTCAGGGCTAAATGAGCAGTTCTTC.

This clone was observed a handful of times. This chain connects TRBV28 to TRBJ1-6, with D perhaps TRBD1 (6 bases). V gave up 5 bases and J gave up 8 bases, with 19 bases separating them. This CDR3 comprises 16 residues. The germline V gene has CDR1 MDHEN and CDR2 SYDVKM. The CDR3 protein is CASSPYRGQSHSPLHF. In DNA, the CDR3 is TGTGCCAGCAGTCCTTACCGCGGACAGTCGCATTCACCCCTCCACTTT.

This sequence joins TRBV19 and TRBJ1-1; 9 nucleotides align to TRBD1. The CDR3 sequence is 14 residues long. Germline CDR1 LNHDA, CDR2 SQIVND (reference sequence). V was pared by 5 bases and J by 4 bases, with 5 bases of the junction left unmatched. CDR3 bases: TGTGCCAGTAGTGTACAGGGGGCCGGCACTGAAGCTTTCTTT. Translated: CASSVQGAGTEAFF. The full variable domain, its missing parts supplied by reference TRBV19 and TRBJ1-1, is DGGITQSPKYLFRKEGQNVTLSCEQNLNHDAMYWYRQDPGQGLRLIYYSQIVNDFQKGDIAEGYSVSREKKESFPLTVTSAQKNPTAFYLCASSVQGAGTEAFFGQGTRLTVV.

The chain combines TRBV7-9 with TRBJ2-7; 8 nucleotides match TRBD2. The ends lost 4 bases at V and 3 bases at J; junction bases unmatched: 5. CDR1 is SEHNR and CDR2 is FQNEAQ in the germline V gene (reference sequence). The CDR3 consists of 14 residues. CDR3 coding DNA: TGTGCCAGCAGCTACAGGGCGGGGGGCTACGAGCAGTACTTC. The encoded protein is CASSYRAGGYEQYF. Using reference TRBV7-9 and TRBJ2-7 for the parts outside the CDR3, the full variable domain is DTGVSQNPRHKITKRGQNVTFRCDPISEHNRLYWYRQTLGQGPEFLTYFQNEAQLEKSRLLSDRFSAERPKGSFSTLEIQRTEQGDSAMYLCASSYRAGGYEQYFGPGTRLTVT.